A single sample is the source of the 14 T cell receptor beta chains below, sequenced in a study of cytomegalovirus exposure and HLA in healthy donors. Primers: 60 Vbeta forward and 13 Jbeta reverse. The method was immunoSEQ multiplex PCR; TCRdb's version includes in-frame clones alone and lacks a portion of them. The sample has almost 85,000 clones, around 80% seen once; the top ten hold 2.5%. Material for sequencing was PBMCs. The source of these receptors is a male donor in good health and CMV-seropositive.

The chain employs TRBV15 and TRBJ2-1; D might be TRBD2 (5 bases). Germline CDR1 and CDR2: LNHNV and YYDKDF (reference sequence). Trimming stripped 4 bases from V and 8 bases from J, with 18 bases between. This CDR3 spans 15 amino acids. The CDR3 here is CATSKGLAVFDEQFF. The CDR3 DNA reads TGTGCCACCAGCAAAGGACTCGCGGTTTTCGATGAGCAGTTCTTC.

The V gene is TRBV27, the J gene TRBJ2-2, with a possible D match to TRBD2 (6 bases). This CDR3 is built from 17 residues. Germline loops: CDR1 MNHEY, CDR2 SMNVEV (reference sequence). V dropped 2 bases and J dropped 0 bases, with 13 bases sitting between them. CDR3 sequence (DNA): TGTGCCAGCAGTTTAACGGCGGGCGGGACGAACACCGGGGAGCTGTTTTTT. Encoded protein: CASSLTAGGTNTGELFF.

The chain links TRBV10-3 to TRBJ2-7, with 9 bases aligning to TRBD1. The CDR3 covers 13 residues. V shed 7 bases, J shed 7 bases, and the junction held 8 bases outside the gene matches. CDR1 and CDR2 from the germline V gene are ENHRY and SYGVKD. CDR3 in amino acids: CAINSDRGWEQYF. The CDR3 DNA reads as TGTGCCATCAATTCGGACAGGGGTTGGGAGCAGTACTTC.

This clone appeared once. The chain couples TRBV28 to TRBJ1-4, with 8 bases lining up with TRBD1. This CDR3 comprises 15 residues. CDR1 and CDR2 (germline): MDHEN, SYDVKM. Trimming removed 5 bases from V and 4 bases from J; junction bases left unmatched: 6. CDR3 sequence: CASSPQTGDNEKLFF. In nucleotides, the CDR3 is TGTGCCAGCAGTCCACAGACAGGGGATAATGAAAAACTGTTTTTT.

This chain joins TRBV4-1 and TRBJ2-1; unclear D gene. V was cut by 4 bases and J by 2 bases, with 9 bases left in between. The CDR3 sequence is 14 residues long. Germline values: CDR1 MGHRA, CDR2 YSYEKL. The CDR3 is CASSLAITYNEQFF. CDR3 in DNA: TGCGCCAGCAGCCTAGCTATAACCTACAATGAGCAGTTCTTC.

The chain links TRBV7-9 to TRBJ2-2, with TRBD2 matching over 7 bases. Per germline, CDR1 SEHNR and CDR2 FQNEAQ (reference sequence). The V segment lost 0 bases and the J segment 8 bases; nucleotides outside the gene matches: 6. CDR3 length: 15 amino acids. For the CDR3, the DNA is TGTGCCAGCAGCTTAGCGGGAGGGCCGTCGGGGGAGCTGTTTTTT. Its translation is CASSLAGGPSGELFF.

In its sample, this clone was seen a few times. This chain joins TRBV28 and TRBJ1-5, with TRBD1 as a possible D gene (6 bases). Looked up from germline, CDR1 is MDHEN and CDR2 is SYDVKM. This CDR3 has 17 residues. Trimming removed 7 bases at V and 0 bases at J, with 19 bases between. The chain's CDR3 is CASMGPGATYSNQPQHF. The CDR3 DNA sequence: TGTGCCAGCATGGGGCCAGGGGCGACCTATAGCAATCAGCCCCAGCATTTT. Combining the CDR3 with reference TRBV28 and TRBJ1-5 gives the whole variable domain DVKVTQSSRYLVKRTGEKVFLECVQDMDHENMFWYRQDPGLGLRLIYFSYDVKMKEKGDIPEGYSVSREKKERFSLILESASTNQTSMYLCASMGPGATYSNQPQHFGDGTRLSIL.

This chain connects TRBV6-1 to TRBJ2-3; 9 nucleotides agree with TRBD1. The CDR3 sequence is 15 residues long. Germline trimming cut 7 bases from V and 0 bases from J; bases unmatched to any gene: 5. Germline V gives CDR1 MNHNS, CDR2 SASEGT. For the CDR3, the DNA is TGTGCCAGCAAAGGACAGGGGCCTAGCACAGATACGCAGTATTTT. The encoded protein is CASKGQGPSTDTQYF.

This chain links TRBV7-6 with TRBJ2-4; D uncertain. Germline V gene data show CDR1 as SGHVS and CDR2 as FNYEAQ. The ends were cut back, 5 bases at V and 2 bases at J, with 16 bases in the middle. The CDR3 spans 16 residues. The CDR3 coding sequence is TGTGCCAGCAGCCCAGCGATAACGGAAACCAAAAACATTCAGTACTTC. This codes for CASSPAITETKNIQYF. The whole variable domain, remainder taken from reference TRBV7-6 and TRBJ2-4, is GAGVSQSPRYKVTKRGQDVALRCDPISGHVSLYWYRQALGQGPEFLTYFNYEAQQDKSGLPNDRFSAERPEGSISTLTIQRTEQRDSAMYRCASSPAITETKNIQYFGAGTRLSVL.

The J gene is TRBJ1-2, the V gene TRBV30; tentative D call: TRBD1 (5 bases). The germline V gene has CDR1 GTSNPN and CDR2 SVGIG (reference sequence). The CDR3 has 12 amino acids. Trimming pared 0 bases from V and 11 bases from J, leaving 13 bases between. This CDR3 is CAWSVGQRGYTF. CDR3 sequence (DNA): TGTGCCTGGAGTGTAGGACAACGGGGGTACACCTTC.

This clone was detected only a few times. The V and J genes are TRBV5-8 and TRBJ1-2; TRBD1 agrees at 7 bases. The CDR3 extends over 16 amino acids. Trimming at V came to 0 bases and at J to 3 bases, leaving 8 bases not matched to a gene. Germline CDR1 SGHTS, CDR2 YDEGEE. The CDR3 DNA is TGTGCCAGCAGCTTGGTAAGGACAGGAGGACACTATGGCTACACCTTC. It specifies CASSLVRTGGHYGYTF.

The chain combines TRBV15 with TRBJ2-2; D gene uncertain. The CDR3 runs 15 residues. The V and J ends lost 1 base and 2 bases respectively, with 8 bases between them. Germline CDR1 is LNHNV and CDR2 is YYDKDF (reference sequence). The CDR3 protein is CATSRARSNTGELFF. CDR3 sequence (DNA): TGTGCCACCAGCAGAGCAAGGAGTAACACCGGGGAGCTGTTTTTT.

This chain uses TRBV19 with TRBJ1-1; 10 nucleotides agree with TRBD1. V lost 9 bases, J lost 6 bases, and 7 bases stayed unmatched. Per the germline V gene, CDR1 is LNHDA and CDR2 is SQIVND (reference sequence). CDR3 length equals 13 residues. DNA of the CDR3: TGTGCCAGAGGGGACAGGGGCCTCGCTGAAGCTTTCTTT. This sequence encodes CARGDRGLAEAFF.

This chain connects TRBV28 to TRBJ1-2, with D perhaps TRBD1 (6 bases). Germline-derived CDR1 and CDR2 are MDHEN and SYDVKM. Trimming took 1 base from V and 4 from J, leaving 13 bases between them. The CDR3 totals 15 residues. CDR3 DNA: TGTGCCAGCAGTTTATCGGGGGGCCGCCTCTATGGCTACACCTTC. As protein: CASSLSGGRLYGYTF.